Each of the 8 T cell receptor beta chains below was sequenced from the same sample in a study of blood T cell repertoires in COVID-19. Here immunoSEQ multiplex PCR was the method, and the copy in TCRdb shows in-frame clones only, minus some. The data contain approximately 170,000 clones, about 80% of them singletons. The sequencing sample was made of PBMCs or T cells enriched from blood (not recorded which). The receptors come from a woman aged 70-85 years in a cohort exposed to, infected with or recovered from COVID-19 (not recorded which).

The CDR3 is CATSDPRTSFGEQYF. In nucleotides, the CDR3 is TGTGCCACCAGTGATCCACGGACTAGCTTTGGCGAGCAGTACTTC. The chain employs TRBV24-1 and TRBJ2-7, with 8 bases identical to TRBD2. Germline assignment: CDR1 KGHDR and CDR2 SFDVKD. This CDR3 is built from 15 residues. V gave up 3 bases and J gave up 6 bases; unmatched junction bases: 9.

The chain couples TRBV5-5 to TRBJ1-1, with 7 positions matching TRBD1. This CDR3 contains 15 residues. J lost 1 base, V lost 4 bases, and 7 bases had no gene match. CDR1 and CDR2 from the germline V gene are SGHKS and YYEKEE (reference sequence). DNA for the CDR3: TGTGCCAGCAGCAGAACAAGGACAGGGAACACTGAAGCTTTCTTT. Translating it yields CASSRTRTGNTEAFF.

CDR3 DNA: TGTGCCAGCAGCGAAAATAGCGGGAACTACAATGAGCAGTTCTTC. As protein: CASSENSGNYNEQFF. The chain couples TRBV11-2 to TRBJ2-1, with 8 bases lining up with TRBD2. The V gene's germline CDR1 is SGHAT and CDR2 FQNNGV. V dropped 5 bases and J dropped 3; count of bases not matched to a gene: 6. This CDR3 region has 15 residues.

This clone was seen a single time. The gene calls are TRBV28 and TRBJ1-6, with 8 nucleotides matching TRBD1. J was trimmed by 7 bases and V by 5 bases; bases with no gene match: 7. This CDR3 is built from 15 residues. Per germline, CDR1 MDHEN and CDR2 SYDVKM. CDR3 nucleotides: TGTGCCAGCAGTCCCAGGGGGCACGGAAATTCACCCCTCCACTTT. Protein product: CASSPRGHGNSPLHF. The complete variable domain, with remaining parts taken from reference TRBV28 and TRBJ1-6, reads DVKVTQSSRYLVKRTGEKVFLECVQDMDHENMFWYRQDPGLGLRLIYFSYDVKMKEKGDIPEGYSVSREKKERFSLILESASTNQTSMYLCASSPRGHGNSPLHFGNGTRLTVT.

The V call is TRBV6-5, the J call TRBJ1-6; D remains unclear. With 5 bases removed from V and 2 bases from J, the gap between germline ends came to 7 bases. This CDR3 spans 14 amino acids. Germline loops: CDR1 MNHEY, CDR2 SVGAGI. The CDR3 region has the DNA TGTGCCAGCAGTCAGCGGACCTATAATTCACCCCTCCACTTT. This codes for CASSQRTYNSPLHF.

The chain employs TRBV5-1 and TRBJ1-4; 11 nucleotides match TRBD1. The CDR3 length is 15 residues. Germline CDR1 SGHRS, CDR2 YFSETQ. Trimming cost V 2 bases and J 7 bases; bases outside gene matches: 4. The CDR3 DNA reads TGCGCCAGCAGCTTAGCGGGACAGGGGGTTGAAAAACTGTTTTTT. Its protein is CASSLAGQGVEKLFF.

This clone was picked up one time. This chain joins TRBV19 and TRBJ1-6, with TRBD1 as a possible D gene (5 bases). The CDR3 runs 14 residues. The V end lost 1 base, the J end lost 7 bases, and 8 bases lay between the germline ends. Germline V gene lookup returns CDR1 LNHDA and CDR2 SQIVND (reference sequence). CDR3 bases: TGTGCCAGTAGTATAGGCCCAGGGAATTCACCCCTCCACTTT. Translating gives CASSIGPGNSPLHF.

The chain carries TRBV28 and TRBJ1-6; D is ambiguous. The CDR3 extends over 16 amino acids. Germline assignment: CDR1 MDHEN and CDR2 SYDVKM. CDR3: CSTREGAKSYNSPLHF. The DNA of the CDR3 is TGTTCTACGAGGGAGGGCGCGAAATCCTATAATTCACCCCTCCACTTT.